This TCR beta chain appears in the sequencing data of a study of T cells after yellow fever vaccination. Turning to the study itself: Preparation of the low-cell-number fractions used SMART-Seq v4 Ultra Low Input. Regarding the study as a whole: A secondary response was less intense yet reached its peak sooner, at day 5 versus 15. Abundant clonotypes from the bulk population could get into FACS-sorted repertoires as contaminants.

In its sample, this clonotype was seen many times. Its antigen is not known. One entry per CDR3 protein, called by TCRdb with MiXCR from the 5' RACE reads. The sample includes some 340,000 distinct CDR3 sequences, approximately 4% seen only once; the top ten take about 22%. This CDR3 contains 16 residues. V lost 1 base to trimming and J lost 1 base; unmatched junction nucleotides: 2. The germline gives CDR1 SGHRS, CDR2 YFSETQ. This sequence originates from a man between 18 and 29 years old who received the YFV17D yellow fever vaccine. The chain links TRBV5-1 to TRBJ2-3, with TRBD2 identical over 11 bases. The sample here was PBMCs, taken 5 days after the yellow fever booster vaccination. The CDR3 DNA reads TGCGCCAGCAGCTTGATACTAGCGGGGGGCACAGATACGCAGTATTTT. It codes for CASSLILAGGTDTQYF. The complete variable domain, with remaining parts taken from reference TRBV5-1 and TRBJ2-3, reads KAGVTQTPRYLIKTRGQQVTLSCSPISGHRSVSWYQQTPGQGLQFLFEYFSETQRNKGNFPGRFSGRQFSNSRSEMNVSTLELGDSALYLCASSLILAGGTDTQYFGPGTRLTVL.